Listed here are 3 T cell receptor beta chains from one sample, sequenced in a study of T cell responses to AZD1222 COVID-19 vaccine. Data came from immunoSEQ multiplex PCR; TCRdb stores just in-frame clones and leaves some out. The profile covers 150,000 to 200,000 clones, with 90% appearing a single time and approximately 5.9% taken by the ten largest. This material consisted of peripheral blood, taken 28 days after the second AZD1222 dose. These receptors were obtained from an adult who received the AZD1222 COVID-19 vaccine.

The chain is built from TRBV18 and TRBJ2-2, with D tentatively TRBD1 or TRBD2 (6 bases each). Per germline, CDR1 KGHSH and CDR2 LQKENI. The V gene lost 4 bases and the J gene lost 6 bases, with 27 bases spanning the gap. CDR3 length: 19 residues. In nucleotides, the CDR3 is TGTGCCAGCTCACTCTACATCCAGCCGGGGGCGAAGGGGGCCGGGGAGCTGTTTTTT. Its protein product is CASSLYIQPGAKGAGELFF.

V is TRBV3-1 (or the pseudogene TRBV3-2) and J is TRBJ2-3; TRBD2 matches at 9 bases. CDR3 size: 15 residues. V was pared by 4 bases and J by 5 bases, with 7 bases of the junction left unmatched. Germline CDR1 LGHDT, CDR2 YNNKEL (reference sequence). CDR3 amino acids: CASSRPSGTLDTQYF. The CDR3 nucleotides are TGTGCCAGCAGCCGGCCTAGCGGGACACTAGATACGCAGTATTTT.

This sequence joins TRBV7-2 and TRBJ2-7, with 14 positions matching TRBD2. The CDR3 is 17 residues long. CDR1 is SGHTA, CDR2 FQGNSA, per germline. V lost 1 base, J lost 4 bases, and 6 bases stayed unmatched. The CDR3 region is CASSLEVTSGRGYEQYF. CDR3 bases: TGTGCCAGCAGCTTAGAAGTGACTAGCGGGAGGGGGTACGAGCAGTACTTC. Full variable domain (outside the CDR3, taken from reference TRBV7-2 and TRBJ2-7): GAGVSQSPSNKVTEKGKDVELRCDPISGHTALYWYRQSLGQGLEFLIYFQGNSAPDKSGLPSDRFSAERTGGSVSTLTIQRTQQEDSAVYLCASSLEVTSGRGYEQYFGPGTRLTVT.